This T cell receptor (beta chain) appears in the sequencing data of a study of OX40 agonist ivuxolimab in advanced cancers. With regard to the full study: Ivuxolimab was a fully human IgG2 agonistic monoclonal antibody targeting the costimulatory receptor OX40 (CD134). Intravenous ivuxolimab was administered to patients every 2 weeks at six dose levels: 0.01, 0.1, 0.3, 1.5, 3 and 10 mg/kg. Of the roughly 54 patients in dose escalation, about 20 had hepatocellular carcinoma, about 15 had melanoma, 9 had renal cell carcinoma and 9 had head and neck cancer. In the dose-escalation cohort, 65% to 85% of patients were male, and the mean age was around 65 years with a range of roughly 20 to 85. Prior anti-PD-1, anti-PD-L1 or anti-CTLA-4 therapy was permitted, and checkpoint inhibitors had been received by less than 45% of dose-escalation patients. Partial responses occurred in three dose-escalation patients, of whom one had hepatocellular carcinoma and two had cutaneous melanoma. The purpose of peripheral TCRbeta sequencing was to test whether ivuxolimab changed TCR sequence diversity and led to clonal T-cell expansion. The paper reports the monotherapy dose-escalation portion (N ≈ 52 patients) of the phase I ivuxolimab trial. General conclusions and limits of the study: Which antigens the clonally expanded peripheral T cells were specific for was not determined. In the 0.1-3.0 mg/kg groups, partial responders were among the patients with the lowest normalized peripheral clonal expansion, particularly in CD8+ T cells. At doses from 0.1 to 3.0 mg/kg, clonal expansion was seen in both CD4+ and CD8+ blood T cells between baseline and week 6. On average, CD8+ T cells showed more expanded clones than CD4+ T cells after ivuxolimab. Low levels of normalized T-cell clonal expansion were also shown by some nonresponding patients.

The CDR3 goes from the cysteine to the phenylalanine over 15 residues. Left in the record is the CDR3 DNA by itself, 45 bases read in frame from the first base. V sheds 9 bases and J sheds 3 bases, leaving 17 bases between their ends. Looking up the germline V gene (reference sequence) yields CDR1 LNHNV and CDR2 YYDKDF. As regards this clone: Its antigen is not yet known. Nothing much larger sits one base from this clone, and base qualities are not available.

Patients with autoimmune disease history or receiving systemic immunosuppression were excluded from the trial. Peripheral blood for TCR sequencing was collected from all dose cohorts at baseline, on cycle 4 day 1, and on cycle 7 day 1. The samples were drawn from a first-in-human, open-label, multicenter phase I dose-escalation trial of ivuxolimab. The trial enrolled adults with locally advanced or metastatic head and neck squamous cell, hepatocellular, melanoma or renal cell carcinoma. Before TCR sequencing, CD4+ T cells and CD8+ T cells were sorted from peripheral blood as separate populations. To sequence the TCRbeta CDR3 region, genomic DNA was isolated from the sorted cells. The immunoSEQ Assay was used for sequencing of TCRbeta CDR3 regions. Imported from immuneACCESS, the table was reduced by TCRdb to in-frame sequences with V and J called. These copies leave out some clones; in studies compared against another copy, an unresolved V gene accounts for under half, and the cause of the remainder is not known. The sample profile shows about 71,000 clones; 94% of them were found once. The ten largest account for approximately 15% of the sample.

The origin of this receptor is an adult with an advanced solid tumor such as melanoma, head and neck, liver or kidney cancer. Sequencing used CD4+ or CD8+ T cells sorted from blood, obtained in a trial of the OX40 agonist ivuxolimab. The sequence joins TRBV15 to TRBJ2-2; the D region possibly corresponds to TRBD1 (6 bases align). The CDR3 reads CATSAEQGHTGELFF. The DNA is as follows: TGTGCCACATCTGCGGAACAGGGCCACACCGGGGAGCTGTTTTTT.